One and the same sample provided the 7 T cell receptor beta chains below, sequenced in a study of blood T cell repertoires in COVID-19. Sequenced by immunoSEQ multiplex PCR; TCRdb stores in-frame clones only, minus some. The sample contains more than 95,000 clones, 85% of which appear only once. Sequences were obtained from peripheral blood. These receptors came from an elderly man with active or convalescent COVID-19.

CDR3 nucleotide sequence: TGTGCCAGCAGCGGACAGATTTCCTCCTACAATGAGCAGTTCTTC. This sequence encodes CASSGQISSYNEQFF. This chain links TRBV7-2 with TRBJ2-1; D might be TRBD1 (6 bases). The CDR3 is 15 amino acids. The germline V gene has CDR1 SGHTA and CDR2 FQGNSA. Between the trimmed V and J ends, which lost 5 bases and 0 bases, there was a span of 11 bases.

The J gene is TRBJ2-7, the V gene TRBV29-1, with D maybe TRBD1 (5 bases). Trimming stripped 3 bases from V and 6 bases from J, with 15 bases between. Germline CDR1 SQVTM, CDR2 ANQGSEA. The CDR3 extends over 13 amino acids. CDR3 loop: CSVESQAQREQYF. The CDR3 DNA is TGCAGCGTTGAGTCACAGGCCCAACGCGAGCAGTACTTC.

The rearrangement uses TRBV28 and TRBJ2-1; 10 bases are a match to TRBD1. The CDR3 consists of 13 residues. Germline V gene sequence: CDR1 MDHEN, CDR2 SYDVKM. V dropped 11 bases and J dropped 6; count of bases not matched to a gene: 7. CDR3 nucleotides: TGTGCCTGCCGGGACAGGGGCCTCAATGAGCAGTTCTTC. It specifies CACRDRGLNEQFF.

The sample holds a few counts of this clone. The chain joins TRBV9 to TRBJ1-3; a weak D match, TRBD1 (5 bases). Germline V gives CDR1 SGDLS, CDR2 YYNGEE. This CDR3 comprises 16 residues. Between the trimmed V and J ends, which lost 2 bases and 0 bases, there was a span of 12 bases. The CDR3 DNA is TGTGCCAGCAGCGTCGGTGACAGTTACTCTGGAAACACCATATATTTT. Translating gives CASSVGDSYSGNTIYF. Full variable domain (rest looked up from reference TRBV9 and TRBJ1-3): DSGVTQTPKHLITATGQRVTLRCSPRSGDLSVYWYQQSLDQGLQFLIQYYNGEERAKGNILERFSAQQFPDLHSELNLSSLELGDSALYFCASSVGDSYSGNTIYFGEGSWLTVV.

This chain links TRBV4-2 with TRBJ1-6, with 8 bases lining up with TRBD1. The CDR3 has 16 residues. V lost 1 base to trimming and J lost 9 bases; unmatched junction nucleotides: 8. Germline CDR1 is LGHNA and CDR2 is YNFKEQ. The CDR3 DNA sequence: TGTGCCAGCAGCCAAGCCCCACAGGGGGTTACTTCACCCCTCCACTTT. Translated: CASSQAPQGVTSPLHF.

This rearrangement joins TRBV6-5 to TRBJ1-4; 9 bases match TRBD1. The CDR3 consists of 15 residues. CDR1 and CDR2 (germline): MNHEY, SVGAGI. V shed 6 bases and J 5 bases; nucleotides not matched to a gene: 7. The CDR3 is CASRDPGQGNEKLFF. The CDR3, as DNA: TGTGCCAGCAGAGACCCAGGACAGGGGAATGAAAAACTGTTTTTT.

This chain connects TRBV24-1 to TRBJ2-1; D possibly corresponds to TRBD2 (5 bases). Germline CDR1 reads KGHDR; CDR2 reads SFDVKD. CDR3 length: 14 residues. Trimming stripped 0 bases from V and 7 bases from J, with 9 bases between. CDR3 nucleotides: TGTGCCACCAGTGATTTGACTAGGTGGAATGAGCAGTTCTTC. As protein: CATSDLTRWNEQFF.